The rows below give T cell receptor beta chains drawn from one sample of a study of cytomegalovirus exposure and HLA in healthy donors. This table comes from immunoSEQ multiplex PCR, and its TCRdb copy is limited to in-frame clones, with some not included. The table lists around 120,000 clones, around three quarters of them singletons. The sequencing sample was made of PBMCs. These receptors all stem from a woman aged 40 to 50 in good health and CMV-seronegative. Both conserved end residues are part of each CDR3. The D gene is left open where the match is weak. Only some rows state a clone size, as once, few, many or a class for expanded clones.

len: 15
j_gene: TRBJ2-7
v_gene: TRBV5-4
d_gene: TRBD1
abundance: NA
CDR3nt: TGTGCCAGCAGCCCTCGACAGGGGGCGTCCTACGAGCAGTACTTC
CDR3aa: CASSPRQGASYEQYF

len: 16
j_gene: TRBJ2-1
v_gene: TRBV30
d_gene: TRBD1
abundance: NA
CDR3nt: TGTGCCTGGAGTCCCCCGGGACAGGGTCTCTACAATGAGCAGTTCTTC
CDR3aa: CAWSPPGQGLYNEQFF

len: 13
j_gene: TRBJ1-2
v_gene: TRBV28
d_gene: TRBD1
abundance: NA
CDR3nt: TGTGCCAGCAGTTTAGAGGGGGCGCGGGGCTACACCTTC
CDR3aa: CASSLEGARGYTF

len: 15
j_gene: TRBJ2-5
v_gene: TRBV28
d_gene: TRBD2
abundance: NA
CDR3nt: TGTGCCAGCAGCTCCTTAGCGGGAGTTAAAGAGACCCAGTACTTC
CDR3aa: CASSSLAGVKETQYF

len: 14
j_gene: TRBJ2-3
v_gene: TRBV5-1
d_gene: NA
abundance: NA
CDR3nt: TGCGCCAGCAGCTTACTGCGGGACGTCGATACGCAGTATTTT
CDR3aa: CASSLLRDVDTQYF

len: 14
j_gene: TRBJ2-1
v_gene: TRBV28
d_gene: NA
abundance: NA
CDR3nt: TGTGCCAGCAGTTTGCGGCGATCCAACAATGAGCAGTTCTTC
CDR3aa: CASSLRRSNNEQFF

len: 14
j_gene: TRBJ2-7
v_gene: TRBV9
d_gene: TRBD2
abundance: NA
CDR3nt: TGTGCCAGCAGCGGGGGGGGGAGGTTCTACGAGCAGTACTTC
CDR3aa: CASSGGGRFYEQYF

len: 15
j_gene: TRBJ2-1
v_gene: TRBV19
d_gene: NA
abundance: NA
CDR3nt: TGTGCCAGTAGTACCCTAGCTTCTTCCTACAATGAGCAGTTCTTC
CDR3aa: CASSTLASSYNEQFF

len: 17
j_gene: TRBJ2-5
v_gene: TRBV11-2
d_gene: TRBD2
abundance: NA
CDR3nt: TGTGCCAGCAGCTTAGCATCACTAGCGGGGGGGGAAGAGACCCAGTACTTC
CDR3aa: CASSLASLAGGEETQYF

len: 16
j_gene: TRBJ2-7
v_gene: TRBV2
d_gene: NA
abundance: NA
CDR3nt: TGTGCCAGCACGCGGCTGCCCACAACCGGGGCCTACGAGCAGTACTTC
CDR3aa: CASTRLPTTGAYEQYF

len: 14
j_gene: TRBJ1-6
v_gene: TRBV6-5
d_gene: NA
abundance: NA
CDR3nt: TGTGCCAGCAGTCCAACAGGGATAAATTCACCCCTCCACTTT
CDR3aa: CASSPTGINSPLHF

len: 14
j_gene: TRBJ1-2
v_gene: TRBV6-6
d_gene: NA
abundance: NA
CDR3nt: TGTGCCAGCGCCAGGGGCTTTCCTAACTATGGCTACACCTTC
CDR3aa: CASARGFPNYGYTF

len: 13
j_gene: TRBJ1-1
v_gene: TRBV15
d_gene: NA
abundance: NA
CDR3nt: TGTGCCACCAGCAGAGATATGAACACTGAAGCTTTCTTT
CDR3aa: CATSRDMNTEAFF

len: 13
j_gene: TRBJ2-1
v_gene: TRBV19
d_gene: TRBD2
abundance: once
CDR3nt: TGTGCCAGTAGTTATGGGGGGGGTAATGAGCAGTTCTTC
CDR3aa: CASSYGGGNEQFF

len: 15
j_gene: TRBJ1-2
v_gene: TRBV28
d_gene: TRBD1
abundance: NA
CDR3nt: TGTGCCAGCAGTGACAACAGGGGGGCTAACTATGGCTACACCTTC
CDR3aa: CASSDNRGANYGYTF

len: 15
j_gene: TRBJ2-5
v_gene: TRBV10-3
d_gene: TRBD1
abundance: NA
CDR3nt: TGTGCCATCAGTGGGAAAGACAGGGAGCAAGAGACCCAGTACTTC
CDR3aa: CAISGKDREQETQYF

len: 16
j_gene: TRBJ1-4
v_gene: TRBV7-9
d_gene: NA
abundance: NA
CDR3nt: TGTTCCAGCAGCCATAAGAGGGGGGGAACTAATGAAAAACTGTTTTTT
CDR3aa: CSSSHKRGGTNEKLFF

len: 13
j_gene: TRBJ2-3
v_gene: TRBV28
d_gene: TRBD2
abundance: NA
CDR3nt: TGTGCCATTCGGGGGGGCTACGCAGATACGCAGTATTTT
CDR3aa: CAIRGGYADTQYF

len: 15
j_gene: TRBJ2-3
v_gene: TRBV4-3
d_gene: NA
abundance: NA
CDR3nt: TGCGCCAGCAGCCGCAAGGACCAAAGCGGAGATACGCAGTATTTT
CDR3aa: CASSRKDQSGDTQYF

len: 15
j_gene: TRBJ2-7
v_gene: TRBV19
d_gene: TRBD1
abundance: NA
CDR3nt: TGTGCCAGTAGTATAGAGGACAGGGCCGTATACGAGCAGTACTTC
CDR3aa: CASSIEDRAVYEQYF

len: 15
j_gene: TRBJ2-1
v_gene: TRBV5-1
d_gene: NA
abundance: NA
CDR3nt: TGCGCCAGCAGCTTGGGGGGGCTCCTTAGGAATGAGCAGTTCTTC
CDR3aa: CASSLGGLLRNEQFF

len: 15
j_gene: TRBJ1-2
v_gene: TRBV4-1
d_gene: NA
abundance: NA
CDR3nt: TGCGCCAGCAGGACATGGGGGCTCGGAAACTATGGCTACACCTTC
CDR3aa: CASRTWGLGNYGYTF

len: 11
j_gene: TRBJ1-4
v_gene: TRBV10-3
d_gene: NA
abundance: NA
CDR3nt: TGTGCCATTTTGAGGAATGAAAAACTGTTTTTT
CDR3aa: CAILRNEKLFF

len: 18
j_gene: TRBJ2-1
v_gene: TRBV4-1
d_gene: NA
abundance: NA
CDR3nt: TGCGCCAGCTCCCTTCTTATACCGGGACTGGGCTCCTACAATGAGCAGTTCTTC
CDR3aa: CASSLLIPGLGSYNEQFF

len: 14
j_gene: TRBJ2-3
v_gene: TRBV6-5
d_gene: TRBD2
abundance: NA
CDR3nt: TGTGCCAGCACGACTAGCGGGAGACCAGATACGCAGTATTTT
CDR3aa: CASTTSGRPDTQYF

len: 14
j_gene: TRBJ2-7
v_gene: TRBV6-5
d_gene: NA
abundance: NA
CDR3nt: TGTGCCAGCAGACGCGGGGGACAGGTGTACGAGCAGTACTTC
CDR3aa: CASRRGGQVYEQYF

len: 16
j_gene: TRBJ2-3
v_gene: TRBV27
d_gene: TRBD1
abundance: once
CDR3nt: TGTGCCAGCAGTTTAAACAGGGGAGAGGTAACAGATACGCAGTATTTT
CDR3aa: CASSLNRGEVTDTQYF

len: 15
j_gene: TRBJ1-1
v_gene: TRBV6-5
d_gene: TRBD1
abundance: NA
CDR3nt: TGTGCCAGCAGTTACGAGGGGGCTGGGAACACTGAAGCTTTCTTT
CDR3aa: CASSYEGAGNTEAFF

len: 13
j_gene: TRBJ2-7
v_gene: TRBV28
d_gene: NA
abundance: NA
CDR3nt: TGTGCCAGCAGTTTACCCTGGTCAGGAGAGCAGTACTTC
CDR3aa: CASSLPWSGEQYF

len: 14
j_gene: TRBJ2-7
v_gene: TRBV7-2
d_gene: TRBD2
abundance: NA
CDR3nt: TGTGCCAGCAGCTTAGAACTAGCGGGGGGCGAGCAGTACTTC
CDR3aa: CASSLELAGGEQYF

len: 15
j_gene: TRBJ2-3
v_gene: TRBV4-3
d_gene: TRBD1
abundance: NA
CDR3nt: TGCGCCAGCAGCCAGTCGACAGGGGTTTGGGATACGCAGTATTTT
CDR3aa: CASSQSTGVWDTQYF

len: 15
j_gene: TRBJ1-6
v_gene: TRBV7-8
d_gene: NA
abundance: NA
CDR3nt: TGTGCCAGCAGCTTAGAGGGCAGGGGCAGTTCACCCCTCCACTTT
CDR3aa: CASSLEGRGSSPLHF

len: 17
j_gene: TRBJ2-2
v_gene: TRBV15
d_gene: TRBD1
abundance: NA
CDR3nt: TGTGCCACCAGCAGAGAATCAGGGGGCGAGACCACCGGGGAGCTGTTTTTT
CDR3aa: CATSRESGGETTGELFF

len: 15
j_gene: TRBJ2-1
v_gene: TRBV2
d_gene: NA
abundance: NA
CDR3nt: TGTGCCAGCAACACCAGGTTCGGGGGTCGCAATGAGCAGTTCTTC
CDR3aa: CASNTRFGGRNEQFF

len: 15
j_gene: TRBJ2-5
v_gene: TRBV5-4
d_gene: TRBD2
abundance: NA
CDR3nt: TGTGCCAGCAGCTTGGTGGCGGGGGGAGGAGAGACCCAGTACTTC
CDR3aa: CASSLVAGGGETQYF

len: 15
j_gene: TRBJ2-1
v_gene: TRBV27
d_gene: TRBD2
abundance: NA
CDR3nt: TGTGCCAGCAGAAAGGGACTAGCGGGAGGGTATGAGCAGTTCTTC
CDR3aa: CASRKGLAGGYEQFF

len: 13
j_gene: TRBJ2-7
v_gene: TRBV11-2
d_gene: TRBD2
abundance: NA
CDR3nt: TGTGCCAGCAGTTCTCTGACTAGCCGAGATAAACACTTC
CDR3aa: CASSSLTSRDKHF